One and the same sample provided the 11 T cell receptor beta chains below, sequenced in a study of post-analysis software for immune sequencing data. Study observations and caveats: TRBV segments more frequent in patients than in controls numbered about five and included TRBV5-6, TRBV5-1 and TRBV20-1.

The TCR beta cDNA libraries contained unique molecular identifiers. TCRdb ran MiXCR on the PCR reads and lists one entry per CDR3 protein. The sample comprises 500,000 to 600,000 distinct CDR3 sequences, 44% of which are singletons, and more than 1.5% rests with the top ten. These receptors' targets are unknown. The sample consisted of blood. These receptors were taken from a girl between 10 and 17 years old with multiple sclerosis.

Concerning this clonotype: A junction end diverges from the germline sequence, so it may reflect a read error. The chain uses TRBV4-1 and TRBJ2-1; TRBD2 matches 8 bases. The CDR3 sequence is 19 residues long. Germline CDR1 and CDR2: MGHRA and YSYEKL. The CDR3 sequence: CAGSQDGSGLAGSYNEQFF. In DNA, the CDR3 is TGCGCCGGCAGCCAAGATGGATCGGGATTAGCGGGAAGCTACAATGAGCAGTTCTTC.

The CDR3 loop reads CASVELVGMLDYTF. The CDR3 DNA follows: TGTGCCAGCGTGGAATTGGTTGGGATGCTAGACTACACCTTC. V is TRBV19 and J is TRBJ1-2; D gene ambiguous. Germline-derived CDR1 and CDR2 are LNHDA and SQIVND (reference sequence). The CDR3 loop spans 14 amino acids. The V and J ends lost 9 bases and 10 bases respectively, with 24 bases between them.

V and J are TRBV11-3 and TRBJ2-1, with TRBD2 matching 8 bases. Germline CDR1 reads SGHNT; CDR2 reads YENEEA. V gave up 1 base and J gave up 10 bases; unmatched junction bases: 3. The CDR3 spans 13 residues. CDR3 sequence: CASSLVRGAEQFF. CDR3 nucleotides: TGTGCCAGCAGCTTAGTGCGGGGGGCCGAGCAGTTCTTC.

This clonotype was observed a handful of times. The chain combines TRBV24-1 with TRBJ2-5, with 9 nucleotides matching TRBD2. With V trimmed by 2 bases and J by 1 base, 4 bases remained unmatched. This CDR3 comprises 16 residues. Looked up from germline, CDR1 is KGHDR and CDR2 is SFDVKD. Here the CDR3 DNA reads TGTGCCACCAGTGATTCGACGGGACTAGCCCAAGAGACCCAGTACTTC. Its protein is CATSDSTGLAQETQYF.

Note on this clonotype: At one end the junction does not follow the germline gene, possibly because of a read error. The chain uses TRBV29-1 and TRBJ1-2; no clear D gene. The CDR3 runs 13 residues. Germline V gene data show CDR1 as SQVTM and CDR2 as ANQGSEA. The CDR3 sequence: CGVELNSRYGYTF. The DNA of the CDR3 is TGCGGCGTTGAATTGAACAGTCGCTATGGCTACACCTTC.

This clonotype showed up just a few times. The chain carries TRBV12-3 or TRBV12-4 and TRBJ2-1; no clear D gene. The germline V and J ends were trimmed by 6 bases and 7 bases, with 7 bases remaining between them. The CDR3 length is 11 residues. CDR3 bases: TGTGCCAGCAGCCCGTCGAATGAGCAGTTCTTC. Amino acids: CASSPSNEQFF.

The gene calls are TRBV4-1 and TRBJ1-4; D remains unclear. V gave up 1 base and J gave up 7 bases, with 16 bases separating them. Germline V gene sequence: CDR1 MGHRA, CDR2 YSYEKL. This CDR3 is 16 amino acids long. In DNA form, the CDR3 reads TGCGCCAGCAGCCAAGTAGTGAGGGTGCGGGGTGAAAAACTGTTTTTT. As protein: CASSQVVRVRGEKLFF.

The chain links TRBV20-1 to TRBJ1-1; D call uncertain. This CDR3 is built from 12 residues. Trimming took 3 bases from V and 1 from J, leaving 6 bases between them. Germline values: CDR1 DFQATT, CDR2 SNEGSKA (reference sequence). CDR3 nucleotide sequence: TGCAGTGCTAGGGAGTCGAACACTGAAGCTTTCTTT. Its translation: CSARESNTEAFF.

V usage is TRBV5-1 and J usage is TRBJ2-3; 9 bases are shared with TRBD2. The CDR3 is made up of 16 amino acids. With 0 bases clipped from V and 7 bases from J, the junction kept 9 bases outside the gene matches. In germline, CDR1 is SGHRS, CDR2 YFSETQ. CDR3 in DNA: TGCGCCAGCAGCTTGGGACTAGCGGTGGATGTGTATACGCAGTATTTT. Translating gives CASSLGLAVDVYTQYF.

This clonotype was recorded only once. The chain links TRBV5-6 to TRBJ2-1, with no clear D. The CDR3 totals 13 residues. The ends were cut back, 3 bases at V and 6 bases at J, with 10 bases in the middle. Germline CDR1 reads SGHDT; CDR2 reads YYEEEE. CDR3 residues: CASSWTSSNEQFF. CDR3 nucleotide sequence: TGTGCCAGCAGCTGGACCTCAAGCAATGAGCAGTTCTTC.

This clonotype was detected a few times. The chain is built from TRBV27 and TRBJ1-4; 7 bases map to TRBD1. CDR3 length: 14 residues. V lost 0 bases to trimming and J lost 10 bases; unmatched junction nucleotides: 5. Germline V gene sequence: CDR1 MNHEY, CDR2 SMNVEV (reference sequence). CDR3 amino acids: CASSLSTGMGKLFF. The CDR3 DNA is TGTGCCAGCAGTTTATCGACAGGGATGGGAAAACTGTTTTTT.